This is a list of T cell receptor beta chains from one sample in a study of blood T cell repertoires in COVID-19. The method was immunoSEQ multiplex PCR; TCRdb's version includes in-frame clones alone and lacks a portion of them. Among about 96,000 clones listed, around 81% were seen once. Sequencing was carried out using peripheral blood. These TCRs come from a man aged 45-65 years who had recovered from COVID-19. Both conserved end residues are part of each CDR3. A D gene is named only where the DNA matches it firmly. Rows may omit the clone size; those that give it use once, few, many or a size class.

j_call cdr3_length d_call clone_size v_call cdr3_nt cdr3_aa
TRBJ1-6 19 TRBD1 - TRBV19 TGTGCCAGTATGGAAACAGGGGGACTGAGAAGCTCCTATAATTCACCCCTCCACTTT CASMETGGLRSSYNSPLHF
TRBJ2-1 15 - few TRBV28 TGTGCCAGCAGTAAAGCCGGGACTGGGTACAATGAGCAGTTCTTC CASSKAGTGYNEQFF
TRBJ1-1 13 - few TRBV19 TGTGCCAGTAGTTGGAGGGTGAACACTGAAGCTTTCTTT CASSWRVNTEAFF
TRBJ1-1 14 - - TRBV7-2 TGTGCCAGCAGCCCATGGGCCCAGGGCACTGAAGCTTTCTTT CASSPWAQGTEAFF
TRBJ1-5 14 TRBD1 few TRBV11-2 TGTGCCAGCAGCGCGTCGACAGGGAATCAGCCCCAGCATTTT CASSASTGNQPQHF
TRBJ1-1 14 TRBD1 - TRBV7-6 TGTGCCAGCAGCTCCGGGACAGGGTTCGGTGAAGCTTTCTTT CASSSGTGFGEAFF
TRBJ1-1 13 - - TRBV2 TGTGCCAGCACCCAGGGTCCGAACACTGAAGCTTTCTTT CASTQGPNTEAFF
TRBJ2-7 14 - - TRBV7-9 TGTGCCAGCAGCTTAGGTACGGTAACCTACGAGCAGTACTTC CASSLGTVTYEQYF
TRBJ2-3 17 TRBD1 - TRBV5-6 TGTGCCAGCAGCCTAAGGACAGGGTGGTATTTGGGAGATACGCAGTATTTT CASSLRTGWYLGDTQYF
TRBJ2-7 13 - - TRBV20-1 TGCAGTGCTAGTCCCGCTAGCGAGTACGAGCAGTACTTC CSASPASEYEQYF
TRBJ2-2 14 TRBD1 - TRBV3-1/TRBV3-2 TGTGCCACCTCAGGGACAGAGAACACCGGGGAGCTGTTTTTT CATSGTENTGELFF
TRBJ2-7 13 - - TRBV11-2 TGTGCCAGCGCCCGGGACACCGCCTACGAGCAGTACTTC CASARDTAYEQYF
TRBJ1-2 13 - - TRBV4-3 TGCGCCAGCAGCCAAGACCAGGGGCGCGGCTACACCTTC CASSQDQGRGYTF
TRBJ2-3 15 TRBD2 - TRBV5-1 TGCGCCAGCAGCTTGGCACTAGCGGGAGGGGATACGCAGTATTTT CASSLALAGGDTQYF
TRBJ1-1 13 TRBD1 - TRBV19 TGTGCCAGTAGCCAACAGGGGCACACTGAAGCTTTCTTT CASSQQGHTEAFF
TRBJ1-5 15 TRBD1 once TRBV19 TGTGCCAGTACCCCAGGGACAGGGGGTATGCAGCCCCAGCATTTT CASTPGTGGMQPQHF
TRBJ1-2 14 - once TRBV7-2 TGTGCCAGCAGCTTAGCACAGTTACACGACGGCTACACCTTC CASSLAQLHDGYTF
TRBJ2-3 14 - - TRBV9 TGTGCCAGCAGTCTAGGGGGGGGCACAGATACGCAGTATTTT CASSLGGGTDTQYF
TRBJ1-5 13 - - TRBV19 TGTGCCAGTAGTATTATAGCCTATCAGCCCCAGCATTTT CASSIIAYQPQHF
TRBJ2-7 13 TRBD1 few TRBV7-2 TGTGCCAGCGCACCGGGACAGAGCTACGAGCAGTACTTC CASAPGQSYEQYF
TRBJ2-1 14 TRBD2 few TRBV30 TGTGCCTGGAGTGTCGGCCTAGCGGTCGATGAGCAGTTCTTC CAWSVGLAVDEQFF
TRBJ2-3 15 TRBD2 - TRBV6-2/TRBV6-3 TGTGCCAGCAGTTACCCGGGGGGAGCAGGAGATACGCAGTATTTT CASSYPGGAGDTQYF
TRBJ2-5 15 TRBD2 - TRBV5-1 TGCGCCAGCAGCTTGAGCGGGGGAAAGGGGGAGACCCAGTACTTC CASSLSGGKGETQYF
TRBJ2-1 13 TRBD1 once TRBV6-5 TGTGCCAGCAGGATCACAGGGGGCAATGAGCAGTTCTTC CASRITGGNEQFF